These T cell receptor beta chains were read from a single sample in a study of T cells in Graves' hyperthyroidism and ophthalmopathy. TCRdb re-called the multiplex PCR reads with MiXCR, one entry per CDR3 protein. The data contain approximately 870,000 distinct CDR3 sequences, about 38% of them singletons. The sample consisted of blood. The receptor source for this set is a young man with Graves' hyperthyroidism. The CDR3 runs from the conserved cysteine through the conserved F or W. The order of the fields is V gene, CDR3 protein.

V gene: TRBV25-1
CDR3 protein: CASNIRGLGNSPLHF

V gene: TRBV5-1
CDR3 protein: CASSLTGPQPQHF

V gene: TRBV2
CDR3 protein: CAGSPETGGYEQYF

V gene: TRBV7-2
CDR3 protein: CASSLSLGSETQYF

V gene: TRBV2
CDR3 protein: CASSRTGTGAGNTIYF

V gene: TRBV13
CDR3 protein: CASSLARRGNTIYF

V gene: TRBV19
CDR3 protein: CASSANDRIYGYTF

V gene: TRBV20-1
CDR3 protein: CSASLGHMTNQPQHF

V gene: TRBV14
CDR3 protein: CASSQEPGATNEKLFF

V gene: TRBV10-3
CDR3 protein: CASSSGVHNEKLFF

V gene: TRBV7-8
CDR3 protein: CASRWGHPTWDTEAFF

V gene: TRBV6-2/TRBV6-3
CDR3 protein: CASSYSNQVQTQYF

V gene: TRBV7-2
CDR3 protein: CASSPNHGTAEPLHF

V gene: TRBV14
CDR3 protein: CASSPWGVEQYF

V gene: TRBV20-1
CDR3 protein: CSASTGFWTEAFF

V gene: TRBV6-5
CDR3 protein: CASSYGQGARETQYF

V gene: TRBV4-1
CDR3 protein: CASSQTSTTNEKLFF

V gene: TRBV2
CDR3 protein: CASSEVGLGGLEQYF

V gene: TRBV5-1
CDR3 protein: CASSLELAAEQYF

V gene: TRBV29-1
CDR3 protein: CSVADYEQYF

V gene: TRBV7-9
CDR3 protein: CASSSITVGVDGYTF

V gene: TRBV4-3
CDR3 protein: CASSQEIGKETEAFF

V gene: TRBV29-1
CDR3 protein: CSVPTGANYGYTF

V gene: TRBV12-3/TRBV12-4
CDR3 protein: CASSEALWRIQETQYF

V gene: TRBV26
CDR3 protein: CASSSQDRHYEQYF

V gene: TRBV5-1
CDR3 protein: CASSPPGANYGYTF

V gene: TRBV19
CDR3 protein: CARVVRSSYEQYF